The source of this T cell receptor (beta chain) is a study of blood T cell repertoires in COVID-19. TCRdb's copy holds only in-frame clones and misses some; the assay was immunoSEQ multiplex PCR. This sample carries around 35,000 clones, roughly 86% of them seen once, and the ten largest clones take 40% to 50%. In germline, CDR1 is SNHLY, CDR2 FYNNEI. Trimming took 7 bases from V and 3 from J; bases not matched to a gene: 4. The CDR3 consists of 15 residues. The rearrangement links TRBV2 to TRBJ2-1; 12 bases map to TRBD2. This clonotype was sampled from a human donor in a cohort sampled during active COVID-19. The sample was peripheral blood. Here the CDR3 DNA reads TGTGCCAGCATGAGGACTAGCGGGGACTACAATGAGCAGTTCTTC. It encodes CASMRTSGDYNEQFF.